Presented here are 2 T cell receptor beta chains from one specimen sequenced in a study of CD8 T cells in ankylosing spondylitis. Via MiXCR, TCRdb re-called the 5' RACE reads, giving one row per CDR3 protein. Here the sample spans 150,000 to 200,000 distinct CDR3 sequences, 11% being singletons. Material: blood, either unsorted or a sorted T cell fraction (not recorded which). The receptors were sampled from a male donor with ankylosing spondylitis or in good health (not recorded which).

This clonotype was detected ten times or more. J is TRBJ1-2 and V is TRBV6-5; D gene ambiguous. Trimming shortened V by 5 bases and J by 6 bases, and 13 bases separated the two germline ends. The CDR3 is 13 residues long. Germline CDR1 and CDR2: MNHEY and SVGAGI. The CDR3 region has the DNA TGTGCCAGCAGTACCGAGTCATACCATGGCTACACCTTC. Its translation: CASSTESYHGYTF.

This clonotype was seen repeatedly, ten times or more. Written as DNA, the CDR3 is TGCGCCAGCAGCTTGTCCCCCCTAAACACTGAAGCTTTCTTT. This sequence encodes CASSLSPLNTEAFF. The chain combines TRBV5-1 with TRBJ1-1; D not certain. The CDR3 covers 14 residues. CDR1 is SGHRS and CDR2 is YFSETQ in the germline V gene. V was trimmed by 1 base and J by 2 bases, leaving 9 bases between them. The full variable domain, in which reference TRBV5-1 and TRBJ1-1 provide the parts outside the CDR3, is KAGVTQTPRYLIKTRGQQVTLSCSPISGHRSVSWYQQTPGQGLQFLFEYFSETQRNKGNFPGRFSGRQFSNSRSEMNVSTLELGDSALYLCASSLSPLNTEAFFGQGTRLTVV.